The 26 T cell receptor beta chains reported below all come from one sample, sequenced in a study of beta chain features in type 1 diabetes. Expressed TCRB transcripts were sequenced after all isolated RNA was converted to cDNA. TCRdb's table, derived via immunoSEQ multiplex PCR, lists solely in-frame clones and lacks some. The sample includes under 25,000 clones, 50% of them seen just once. Sequencing input: stem cell memory CD4+ T cells from blood. These receptors originate from a man in his late teens or twenties in good health.

The sample holds a few counts of this clone. This chain connects TRBV4-2 to TRBJ1-2; D is uncertain. The V gene's germline CDR1 is LGHNA and CDR2 YNFKEQ. The CDR3 is made up of 15 amino acids. Between the trimmed V and J ends, which lost 2 bases and 3 bases, there was a span of 13 bases. The CDR3 sequence: CASSQTRQPHYGYTF. The CDR3 region has the DNA TGTGCCAGCAGCCAAACGAGGCAGCCCCACTATGGCTACACCTTC.

The V call is TRBV18, the J call TRBJ2-5; 8 bases agree with TRBD2. The CDR3 is 16 amino acids. The trim removed 2 bases at V and 5 bases at J, leaving 10 bases unmatched. Germline CDR1 and CDR2: KGHSH and LQKENI. CDR3 bases: TGTGCCAGCTCACCAGACGGGACTAGTGGGGCGGAGACCCAGTACTTC. As protein: CASSPDGTSGAETQYF.

This chain links TRBV5-1 with TRBJ1-1; 7 nucleotides align to TRBD1. This CDR3 is built from 15 residues. Trimming cost V 5 bases and J 1 base; bases outside gene matches: 8. The V gene's germline CDR1 is SGHRS and CDR2 YFSETQ. CDR3 DNA sequence: TGCGCCAGCAGTTCGCTAGGGGGCCCGAACACTGAAGCTTTCTTT. This encodes CASSSLGGPNTEAFF. The variable domain in full, with the rest retrieved from reference TRBV5-1 and TRBJ1-1, is KAGVTQTPRYLIKTRGQQVTLSCSPISGHRSVSWYQQTPGQGLQFLFEYFSETQRNKGNFPGRFSGRQFSNSRSEMNVSTLELGDSALYLCASSSLGGPNTEAFFGQGTRLTVV.

This chain joins TRBV7-2 and TRBJ1-1, with D unclear. With 5 bases removed from V and 2 bases from J, the gap between germline ends came to 15 bases. Per germline, CDR1 SGHTA and CDR2 FQGNSA. The length of the CDR3 is 15 residues. Written as DNA, the CDR3 is TGTGCCAGCAGCCCAAGGACGGGAAGTAACACTGAAGCTTTCTTT. Translated, it gives CASSPRTGSNTEAFF. The full variable domain, rest sourced from reference TRBV7-2 and TRBJ1-1, is GAGVSQSPSNKVTEKGKDVELRCDPISGHTALYWYRQSLGQGLEFLIYFQGNSAPDKSGLPSDRFSAERTGGSVSTLTIQRTQQEDSAVYLCASSPRTGSNTEAFFGQGTRLTVV.

CDR3 loop: CASGSGSSYNEQFF. The CDR3 coding sequence is TGTGCCAGCGGGTCGGGGAGCTCCTACAATGAGCAGTTCTTC. The chain employs TRBV2 and TRBJ2-1; the D gene is possibly TRBD2 (5 bases). The CDR3 is made up of 14 amino acids. Germline V lookup: CDR1 SNHLY, CDR2 FYNNEI. V was pared by 8 bases and J by 0 bases, with 11 bases between.

The rearrangement joins TRBV7-3 to TRBJ1-2; TRBD1 might be the D (6 bases). The V end was cut by 5 bases, the J end by 3 bases, with 16 bases between. Germline V CDR1 and CDR2: SGHTA, FQGTGA. This CDR3 region has 15 residues. CDR3 nucleotides: TGTGCCAGCAGCCCCGCAGGGGTGGGGGACTATGGCTACACCTTC. It codes for CASSPAGVGDYGYTF.

The V gene is TRBV19, the J gene TRBJ2-7, with 7 bases fitting TRBD2. With V trimmed by 4 bases and J by 3 bases, 0 bases remained unmatched. CDR1 and CDR2 (germline): LNHDA, SQIVND (reference sequence). The CDR3 extends over 12 amino acids. The CDR3 nucleotides read TGTGCCAGTAGTACGGGGGGCTACGAGCAGTACTTC. Translating gives CASSTGGYEQYF.

There are a few counts of this clone. The CDR3 nucleotides read TGTGCCAGCAGCCCGGGACAGGGCCGGTACGAGCAGTACTTC. This encodes CASSPGQGRYEQYF. The chain recombines TRBV7-3 with TRBJ2-7; 9 nucleotides match TRBD1. Germline V gene data show CDR1 as SGHTA and CDR2 as FQGTGA. This CDR3 is built from 14 residues. V lost 5 bases, J lost 4 bases, and 6 bases stayed unmatched.

The table lists this clone with a few counts. This chain uses TRBV7-2 with TRBJ1-5; D is ambiguous. This CDR3 has 14 amino acids. The V and J ends lost 1 base and 2 bases respectively, with 6 bases between them. From germline, CDR1 is SGHTA and CDR2 FQGNSA. In DNA, the CDR3 is TGTGCCAGCAGCTTAGATACTGGCAATCAGCCCCAGCATTTT. It codes for CASSLDTGNQPQHF.

The table lists this clone with a count of one. This chain links TRBV6-6 with TRBJ1-5; 9 positions match TRBD1. From germline, CDR1 is MNHNY and CDR2 SVGAGI (reference sequence). J lost 1 base, V lost 7 bases, and 5 bases had no gene match. This CDR3 region has 15 residues. CDR3 loop: CASTMGQGSNQPQHF. CDR3 sequence (DNA): TGTGCCAGCACTATGGGACAGGGAAGCAATCAGCCCCAGCATTTT.

This chain joins TRBV7-2 and TRBJ1-5; 8 bases line up with TRBD1. Germline V gives CDR1 SGHTA, CDR2 FQGNSA. This CDR3 spans 15 amino acids. The junction had 10 bases not matched to a gene; V was cut back by 5 bases and J by 7 bases. The CDR3 bases are TGTGCCAGCAGCAAAGGGACAGGTAGACAGCAGCCCCAGCATTTT. As protein: CASSKGTGRQQPQHF.

The chain couples TRBV9 to TRBJ1-3; TRBD1 might be the D (5 bases). The germline V gene has CDR1 SGDLS and CDR2 YYNGEE. V was clipped by 0 bases and J by 2 bases, with 15 bases between them. This CDR3 has 17 residues. This CDR3 is CASSVGGPRLAGNTIYF. CDR3 in DNA: TGTGCCAGCAGCGTAGGGGGCCCTCGTCTAGCTGGAAACACCATATATTTT.

This clone turned up a few times. Lacking the conserved final phenylalanine or tryptophan, this CDR3 likely reflects a read error. Because the CDR3's place on the DNA is in doubt, the DNA is left out and the CDR3 is given as listed by TCRdb. The V call is TRBV21-1, the J call TRBJ2-3; no DNA check was done on the table's D call, TRBD2. TRBV21-1 is a listed pseudogene. The CDR3 is 11 amino acids long, termini counted. CDR3 loop: CASSKRSGERN.

The count of this clone is one. The chain is built from TRBV6-1 and TRBJ2-5; 7 positions agree with TRBD1. CDR3 length: 14 residues. The germline gives CDR1 MNHNS, CDR2 SASEGT. V lost 5 bases to trimming and J lost 2 bases; unmatched junction nucleotides: 5. The CDR3 loop reads CASSRTGQQETQYF. CDR3 sequence (DNA): TGTGCCAGCAGTCGGACAGGACAGCAAGAGACCCAGTACTTC.

The chain joins TRBV7-2 to TRBJ2-5, with D perhaps matching TRBD1 (6 bases). This CDR3 is 14 amino acids long. V lost 5 bases and J 4 bases, leaving 14 bases between the germline ends. Per germline, CDR1 SGHTA and CDR2 FQGNSA. Here the CDR3 reads CASSVNQGSETQYF. For the CDR3, the DNA is TGTGCCAGCAGCGTTAACCAGGGGTCAGAGACCCAGTACTTC.

The V gene is TRBV7-2, the J gene TRBJ2-7; weak D call: TRBD1 (6 bases). This CDR3 has 14 amino acids. V shed 2 bases and J shed 6 bases, with 14 bases lying between them. Germline V CDR1 and CDR2: SGHTA, FQGNSA. The CDR3 DNA is TGTGCCAGCAGCTTAACTACAGGGCCCGGCGAGCAGTACTTC. This gives the protein CASSLTTGPGEQYF. The variable domain in full, completed from reference TRBV7-2 and TRBJ2-7, reads GAGVSQSPSNKVTEKGKDVELRCDPISGHTALYWYRQSLGQGLEFLIYFQGNSAPDKSGLPSDRFSAERTGGSVSTLTIQRTQQEDSAVYLCASSLTTGPGEQYFGPGTRLTVT.

The gene calls are TRBV11-3 and TRBJ2-3, with D perhaps TRBD2 (5 bases). V lost 3 bases to trimming and J lost 2 bases, with 6 bases between them. This CDR3 contains 13 residues. Germline V gene data show CDR1 as SGHNT and CDR2 as YENEEA. The CDR3 DNA reads TGTGCCAGCAGCTTGGGAGCCACAGATACGCAGTATTTT. It is translated as CASSLGATDTQYF.

This rearrangement joins TRBV7-2 to TRBJ2-7, with TRBD2 matching over 7 bases. CDR1 is SGHTA and CDR2 is FQGNSA in the germline V gene. Trimming cost V 1 base and J 7 bases; bases outside gene matches: 4. This CDR3 spans 13 amino acids. The CDR3 sequence: CASSLGGGGEQYF. CDR3 nucleotide sequence: TGTGCCAGCAGCTTAGGCGGGGGAGGAGAGCAGTACTTC. Looking up the rest from reference TRBV7-2 and TRBJ2-7 gives the full variable domain: GAGVSQSPSNKVTEKGKDVELRCDPISGHTALYWYRQSLGQGLEFLIYFQGNSAPDKSGLPSDRFSAERTGGSVSTLTIQRTQQEDSAVYLCASSLGGGGEQYFGPGTRLTVT.

This clone has more than one count but fewer than ten. The rearrangement joins TRBV6-5 to TRBJ2-7, with D perhaps TRBD1 (5 bases). Looked up from germline, CDR1 is MNHEY and CDR2 is SVGAGI. Trimming removed 5 bases at V and 2 bases at J, with 16 bases between. The CDR3 length is 15 residues. This chain's CDR3 is CASSQSGRGTYEQYF. The CDR3 DNA is TGTGCCAGCAGTCAATCAGGAAGGGGTACCTACGAGCAGTACTTC.

V and J are TRBV9 and TRBJ2-5; possible D gene TRBD2, 6 bases. Germline loops: CDR1 SGDLS, CDR2 YYNGEE. This CDR3 is built from 17 residues. Trimming pared 1 base from V and 5 bases from J, leaving 21 bases between. CDR3 sequence: CASSVISREDGRETQYF. Written as DNA, the CDR3 is TGTGCCAGCAGCGTAATTTCAAGGGAGGATGGCCGGGAGACCCAGTACTTC.

The chain has TRBV5-4 and TRBJ2-1; 7 bases are shared with TRBD1. Germline V gene lookup returns CDR1 SGHNT and CDR2 YYREEE (reference sequence). The length of the CDR3 is 14 residues. Trimming took 2 bases from V and 2 from J; bases not matched to a gene: 1. Here the CDR3 DNA reads TGTGCCAGCAGCTTTGGACAGGCCTACAATGAGCAGTTCTTC. Amino acid sequence: CASSFGQAYNEQFF.

The chain uses TRBV19 and TRBJ1-5, with TRBD1 as a possible D gene (5 bases). Trimming pared 3 bases from V and 3 bases from J, leaving 9 bases between. The germline V gene encodes CDR1 LNHDA and CDR2 SQIVND (reference sequence). The CDR3 runs 14 residues. Here the CDR3 DNA reads TGTGCCAGTAGTATTGCAGGGATCAATCAGCCCCAGCATTTT. The encoded protein is CASSIAGINQPQHF.

The CDR3 loop reads CASRGQGNNEQFF. The CDR3, as DNA: TGTGCCAGCAGGGGACAGGGGAACAATGAGCAGTTCTTC. The chain has TRBV11-3 and TRBJ2-1, with 10 bases lining up with TRBD1. From germline, CDR1 is SGHNT and CDR2 YENEEA. V lost 6 bases and J lost 5; bases outside the gene matches: 1. The CDR3 is made up of 13 amino acids. The full variable domain, rest sourced from reference TRBV11-3 and TRBJ2-1, is EAGVVQSPRYKIIEKKQPVAFWCNPISGHNTLYWYLQNLGQGPELLIRYENEEAVDDSQLPKDRFSAERLKGVDSTLKIQPAELGDSAVYLCASRGQGNNEQFFGPGTRLTVL.

V gene TRBV7-9 combines with J gene TRBJ1-2; the match to TRBD1 covers 9 bases. Germline CDR1 reads SEHNR; CDR2 reads FQNEAQ (reference sequence). This CDR3 is 15 amino acids long. The trim removed 5 bases at V and 4 bases at J, leaving 8 bases unmatched. The CDR3 DNA reads as TGTGCCAGCAGCCCATACAGGGGGCAGAGCTATGGCTACACCTTC. Amino acid sequence: CASSPYRGQSYGYTF.

The chain couples TRBV5-1 to TRBJ2-1, with a possible D match to TRBD2 (5 bases). The CDR3 contains 15 residues. Germline values: CDR1 SGHRS, CDR2 YFSETQ. V was cut by 0 bases and J by 1 base, with 8 bases left in between. This chain's CDR3 is CASSLDGVSYNEQFF. CDR3 nucleotides: TGCGCCAGCAGCTTGGACGGGGTGTCCTACAATGAGCAGTTCTTC.

This clone was observed a handful of times. The chain has TRBV5-1 and TRBJ2-7; 7 nucleotides agree with TRBD1. The CDR3 is 12 amino acids. V gave up 2 bases and J gave up 6 bases; unmatched junction bases: 2. The V gene's germline CDR1 is SGHRS and CDR2 YFSETQ. Here the CDR3 DNA reads TGCGCCAGCAGCTTTGCAGGGGGCGAGCAGTACTTC. Its translation: CASSFAGGEQYF.